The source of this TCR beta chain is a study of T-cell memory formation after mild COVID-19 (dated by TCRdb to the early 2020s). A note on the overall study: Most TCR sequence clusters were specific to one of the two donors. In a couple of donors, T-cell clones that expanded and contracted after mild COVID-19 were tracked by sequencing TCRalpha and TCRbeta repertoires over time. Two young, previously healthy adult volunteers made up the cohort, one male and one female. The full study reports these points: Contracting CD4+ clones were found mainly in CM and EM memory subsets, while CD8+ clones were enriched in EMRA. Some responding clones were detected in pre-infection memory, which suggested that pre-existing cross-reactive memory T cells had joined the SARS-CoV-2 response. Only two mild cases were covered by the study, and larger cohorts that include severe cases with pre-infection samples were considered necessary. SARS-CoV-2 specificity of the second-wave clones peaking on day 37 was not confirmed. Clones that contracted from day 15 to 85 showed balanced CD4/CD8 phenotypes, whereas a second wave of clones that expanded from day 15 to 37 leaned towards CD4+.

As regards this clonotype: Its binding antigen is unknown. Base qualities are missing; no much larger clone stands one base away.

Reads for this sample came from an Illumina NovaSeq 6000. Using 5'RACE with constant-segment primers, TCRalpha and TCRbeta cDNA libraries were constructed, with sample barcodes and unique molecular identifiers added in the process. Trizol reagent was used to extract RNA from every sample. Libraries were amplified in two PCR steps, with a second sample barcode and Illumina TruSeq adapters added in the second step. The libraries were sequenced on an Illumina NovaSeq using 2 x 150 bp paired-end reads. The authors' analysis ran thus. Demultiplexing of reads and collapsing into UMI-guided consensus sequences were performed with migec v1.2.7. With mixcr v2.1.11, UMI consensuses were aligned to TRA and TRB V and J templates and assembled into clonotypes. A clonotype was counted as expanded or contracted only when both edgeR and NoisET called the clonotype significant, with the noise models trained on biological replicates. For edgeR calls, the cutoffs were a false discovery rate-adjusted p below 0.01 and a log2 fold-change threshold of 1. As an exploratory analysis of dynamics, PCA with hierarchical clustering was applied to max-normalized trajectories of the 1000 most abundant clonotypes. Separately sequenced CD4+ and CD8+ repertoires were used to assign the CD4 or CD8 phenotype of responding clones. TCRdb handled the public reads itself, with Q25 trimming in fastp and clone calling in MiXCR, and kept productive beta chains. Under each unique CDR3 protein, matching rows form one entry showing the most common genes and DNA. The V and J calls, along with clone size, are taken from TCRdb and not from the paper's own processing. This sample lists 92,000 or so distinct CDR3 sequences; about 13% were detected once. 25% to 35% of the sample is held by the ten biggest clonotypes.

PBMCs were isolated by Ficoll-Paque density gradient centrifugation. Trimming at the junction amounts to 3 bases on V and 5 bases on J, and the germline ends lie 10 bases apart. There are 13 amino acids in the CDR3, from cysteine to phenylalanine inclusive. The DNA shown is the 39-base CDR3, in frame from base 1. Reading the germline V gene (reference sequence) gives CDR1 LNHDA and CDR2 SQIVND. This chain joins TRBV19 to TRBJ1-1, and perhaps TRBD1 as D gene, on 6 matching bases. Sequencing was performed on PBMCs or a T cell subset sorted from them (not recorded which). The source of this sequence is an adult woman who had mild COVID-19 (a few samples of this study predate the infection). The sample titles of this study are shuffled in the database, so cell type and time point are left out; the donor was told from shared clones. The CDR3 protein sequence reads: CASSITGRTEAFF. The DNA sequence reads TGTGCCAGTAGTATTACAGGGAGAACTGAAGCTTTCTTT.